This T cell receptor beta chain was obtained from a study of cytomegalovirus exposure and HLA in healthy donors. On the study more broadly: The use of the same platform for the 90 to 150 validation repertoires and the 550 to 850 first-cohort repertoires was reported by a later analysis.

This CDR3 comprises 15 residues. J lost 3 bases, V lost 3 bases, and 4 bases had no gene match. Germline lookup yields CDR1 SNHLY and CDR2 FYNNEI. General study points: The study designated roughly 160 TCR beta chains cytomegalovirus-associated. Most sequenced TCRs were rare (though some public TCRs occurred in many donors).

In regard to this clone: Its antigen is as yet unknown.

Data came from immunoSEQ multiplex PCR; TCRdb stores just in-frame clones and leaves some out. The data show 45,000 or so clones, 93% seen once. The donors were in the roughly 120-subject validation cohort, distinct from the 666-subject first cohort. The receptor comes from a woman aged 18-29 years in good health and CMV-seronegative. Sequenced material: PBMCs. The V and J genes are TRBV2 and TRBJ1-3; 8 nucleotides line up with TRBD1. The CDR3 loop is CASSDGGQGGNTIYF. CDR3 sequence (DNA): TGTGCCAGCAGTGATGGCGGACAGGGTGGAAACACCATATATTTT.